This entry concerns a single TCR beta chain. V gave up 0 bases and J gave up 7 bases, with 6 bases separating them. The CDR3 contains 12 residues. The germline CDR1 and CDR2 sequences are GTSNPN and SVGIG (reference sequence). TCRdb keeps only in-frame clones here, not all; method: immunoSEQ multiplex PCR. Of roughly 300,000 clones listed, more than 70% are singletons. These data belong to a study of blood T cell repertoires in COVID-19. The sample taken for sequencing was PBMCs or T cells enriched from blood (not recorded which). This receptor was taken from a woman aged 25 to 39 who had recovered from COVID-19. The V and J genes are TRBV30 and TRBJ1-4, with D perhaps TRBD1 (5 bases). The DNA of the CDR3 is TGTGCCTGGAGTGTAACAGGTGAAAAACTGTTTTTT. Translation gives CAWSVTGEKLFF.